The 18 T cell receptor beta chains in this list originate from one sample, sequenced in a study of shared clonotypes between healthy human individuals. Method: immunoSEQ multiplex PCR; TCRdb's copy keeps in-frame clones and lacks some. The sample carries about 560,000 clones, roughly four fifths recorded once. Sequences were obtained from PBMCs. The origin of the receptors is a woman in her 40s in good health. Some clones in this sample may be carry-over from other donors' samples.

As for this clone: This same CDR3 is encoded by further DNA sequences in the sample. The CDR3 nucleotides read TGTGCCAGCAGCGTGGGCAGGGACACCGGGGAGCTGTTTTTT. It is translated as CASSVGRDTGELFF. This chain joins TRBV9 and TRBJ2-2, with D tentatively TRBD1 (5 bases). Germline values: CDR1 SGDLS, CDR2 YYNGEE. Trimming took off 2 bases at V and 3 bases at J, with 8 bases between the two ends. This CDR3 spans 14 amino acids.

J is TRBJ1-2 and V is TRBV19; 9 positions agree with TRBD1. There are 16 residues in the CDR3. J lost 6 bases, V lost 6 bases, and 14 bases had no gene match. Germline V lookup: CDR1 LNHDA, CDR2 SQIVND (reference sequence). CDR3 sequence: CASSRPRDRARDGYTF. CDR3 nucleotides: TGTGCCAGTAGCCGTCCTCGGGACAGGGCACGAGATGGCTACACCTTC. The whole variable domain, filled in from reference TRBV19 and TRBJ1-2, reads DGGITQSPKYLFRKEGQNVTLSCEQNLNHDAMYWYRQDPGQGLRLIYYSQIVNDFQKGDIAEGYSVSREKKESFPLTVTSAQKNPTAFYLCASSRPRDRARDGYTFGSGTRLTVV.

This rearrangement joins TRBV28 to TRBJ2-7, with D perhaps assigned TRBD1 or TRBD2 (6 bases each). Germline CDR1 reads MDHEN; CDR2 reads SYDVKM. This CDR3 is 14 amino acids long. V was shortened by 7 bases and J by 2 bases, with 15 bases between the two germline ends. The CDR3 sequence is CASTYSRGPYEQYF. As DNA, the CDR3 is TGTGCCAGCACCTATTCCCGGGGGCCCTACGAGCAGTACTTC.

This rearrangement joins TRBV29-1 to TRBJ1-5; D is possibly TRBD1 (5 bases). The V and J ends lost 7 bases and 3 bases respectively, with 16 bases between them. In germline, CDR1 is SQVTM, CDR2 ANQGSEA. The CDR3 is made up of 14 amino acids. The DNA for the CDR3 is TGCAGCGCTGCGGAGGGGTCAACCAATCAGCCCCAGCATTTT. Translation: CSAAEGSTNQPQHF.

Many counts were recorded for this clone. The rearrangement uses TRBV6-1 and TRBJ1-2; D ambiguous. Germline loops: CDR1 MNHNS, CDR2 SASEGT. The V end lost 3 bases, the J end lost 13 bases, and 18 bases lay between the germline ends. The CDR3 is 13 amino acids. CDR3 nucleotides: TGTGCCAGCAGTGAGCCGGACCGCCAGCTATGCACCTTC. This translates into CASSEPDRQLCTF.

The rearrangement joins TRBV27 to TRBJ1-5, with TRBD1 as a possible D gene (6 bases). V dropped 2 bases and J dropped 2 bases, with 10 bases sitting between them. This CDR3 is 15 amino acids long. The V gene's germline CDR1 is MNHEY and CDR2 SMNVEV (reference sequence). In DNA, the CDR3 is TGTGCCAGCAGTTTAGGGTCAGGGGGCAATCAGCCCCAGCATTTT. Translation gives CASSLGSGGNQPQHF.

A word on this clone: Lacking the conserved final phenylalanine or tryptophan, this CDR3 likely reflects a read error. It is unclear where the CDR3 begins or ends on the DNA, so no DNA is shown, and the CDR3 is as TCRdb lists it. V and J are TRBV4-2 and TRBJ1-2. The CDR3 spans 8 amino acids, including both terminal residues. Germline V lookup: CDR1 LGHNA, CDR2 YNFKEQ. CDR3 sequence: CASSGGVL.

The rearrangement uses TRBV10-1 and TRBJ1-1; 9 bases line up with TRBD1. The CDR3 length is 13 residues. With 6 bases clipped from V and 6 bases from J, the junction kept 5 bases outside the gene matches. Germline CDR1 is WNHNN and CDR2 is SYGVQD (reference sequence). CDR3 nucleotide sequence: TGCGCCAGCAGCAGACAGGGGGGGGCTGAAGCTTTCTTT. Its protein product is CASSRQGGAEAFF.

V usage is TRBV9 and J usage is TRBJ1-1; D is possibly TRBD1 (6 bases). This CDR3 comprises 12 residues. V lost 3 bases and J lost 8, with 11 bases in between. Looked up from germline, CDR1 is SGDLS and CDR2 is YYNGEE. CDR3 in DNA: TGTGCCAGCAGCGCAGGACAGCCGGAAGCTTTCTTT. This translates into CASSAGQPEAFF.

The gene calls are TRBV5-1 and TRBJ2-3, with TRBD2 matching over 8 bases. Germline values: CDR1 SGHRS, CDR2 YFSETQ. CDR3 length equals 17 residues. The V gene end was trimmed by 3 bases and the J gene end by 5 bases; junction bases not matched to a gene: 14. The chain's CDR3 is CASSSGGAGVVLDTQYF. In nucleotides, the CDR3 is TGCGCCAGCAGCTCCGGCGGAGCGGGAGTGGTTTTAGATACGCAGTATTTT.

The rearrangement links TRBV7-2 to TRBJ1-4, with a possible D match to TRBD1 (5 bases). Germline loops: CDR1 SGHTA, CDR2 FQGNSA. Trimming took off 1 base at V and 6 bases at J, with 9 bases between the two ends. This CDR3 spans 14 amino acids. DNA of the CDR3: TGTGCCAGCAGCTTAGGGGGCGCTGATGAAAAACTGTTTTTT. Amino acid sequence: CASSLGGADEKLFF.

This rearrangement joins TRBV10-3 to TRBJ2-2; 13 nucleotides match TRBD2. Germline values: CDR1 ENHRY, CDR2 SYGVKD. V dropped 5 bases and J dropped 6; count of bases not matched to a gene: 6. CDR3 size: 16 residues. CDR3 in DNA: TGTGCCATCAGTCACGGACTAGCGGGAGTTTCCGGGGAGCTGTTTTTT. It yields the protein CAISHGLAGVSGELFF.

The J gene is TRBJ2-2, the V gene TRBV9; D not resolved. The CDR3 spans 14 residues. The germline V gene has CDR1 SGDLS and CDR2 YYNGEE. V was pared by 5 bases and J by 8 bases, with 16 bases between. The CDR3: CASSAYPFGGELFF. As DNA, the CDR3 is TGTGCCAGCAGTGCATACCCCTTCGGGGGGGAGCTGTTTTTT.

The rearrangement joins TRBV18 to TRBJ1-2, with D possibly being TRBD1 (6 bases). In germline, CDR1 is KGHSH, CDR2 LQKENI. The CDR3 consists of 15 residues. Trimming took 1 base from V and 4 from J, leaving 13 bases between them. CDR3 DNA: TGTGCCAGCTCACCACGGGACACTCGAACCTATGGCTACACCTTC. It specifies CASSPRDTRTYGYTF.

The CDR3 region is CASSQDATSLSYEQYF. CDR3 in DNA: TGCGCCAGCAGCCAAGATGCGACTAGCCTATCGTACGAGCAGTACTTC. J is TRBJ2-7 and V is TRBV4-1; 7 bases are a match to TRBD2. Germline lookup yields CDR1 MGHRA and CDR2 YSYEKL. The CDR3 is 16 amino acids. The V gene end was trimmed by 0 bases and the J gene end by 4 bases; junction bases not matched to a gene: 9.

The V gene is TRBV9, the J gene TRBJ2-7; D remains ambiguous. The CDR3 length is 14 residues. Per the germline V gene, CDR1 is SGDLS and CDR2 is YYNGEE. V was trimmed by 0 bases and J by 2 bases, leaving 9 bases between them. CDR3 protein: CASSVGSAAYEQYF. In DNA form, the CDR3 reads TGTGCCAGCAGCGTAGGTTCTGCCGCCTACGAGCAGTACTTC.

V usage is TRBV7-3 and J usage is TRBJ2-7, with 9 positions matching TRBD1. The CDR3 loop spans 13 amino acids. Trimming cost V 5 bases and J 6 bases; bases outside gene matches: 5. The germline V gene has CDR1 SGHTA and CDR2 FQGTGA. CDR3 bases: TGTGCCAGCAGCCTGACAGGGGGTTTCGAGCAGTACTTC. Its translation is CASSLTGGFEQYF.

The chain uses TRBV30 and TRBJ2-1, with 8 positions matching TRBD2. CDR3 size: 18 residues. CDR1 is GTSNPN, CDR2 SVGIG, per germline (reference sequence). V dropped 3 bases and J dropped 4; count of bases not matched to a gene: 17. The CDR3 spells CAWREGLVSWSGYNEQFF. CDR3 in DNA: TGTGCCTGGAGGGAGGGACTAGTCTCTTGGAGCGGATACAATGAGCAGTTCTTC.